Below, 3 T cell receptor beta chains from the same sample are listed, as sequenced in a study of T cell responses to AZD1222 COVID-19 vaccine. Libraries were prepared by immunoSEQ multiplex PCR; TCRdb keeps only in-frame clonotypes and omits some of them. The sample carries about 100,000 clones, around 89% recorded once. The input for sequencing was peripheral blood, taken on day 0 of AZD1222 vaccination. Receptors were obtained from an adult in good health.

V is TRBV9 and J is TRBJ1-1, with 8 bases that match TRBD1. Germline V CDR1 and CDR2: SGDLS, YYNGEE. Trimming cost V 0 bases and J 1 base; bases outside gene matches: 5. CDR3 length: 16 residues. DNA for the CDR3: TGTGCCAGCAGCGTAGGGTCAGGGGGCACGAACACTGAAGCTTTCTTT. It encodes CASSVGSGGTNTEAFF.

The CDR3 protein is CASSKNGKTSGKQFF. The CDR3 region has the DNA TGTGCCAGCAGTAAGAACGGAAAAACTAGCGGGAAGCAGTTCTTC. The V call is TRBV6-5, the J call TRBJ2-1, with TRBD2 matching 10 bases. CDR1 and CDR2 from the germline V gene are MNHEY and SVGAGI. The ends lost 5 bases at V and 11 bases at J; junction bases unmatched: 12. The CDR3 is 15 residues long.

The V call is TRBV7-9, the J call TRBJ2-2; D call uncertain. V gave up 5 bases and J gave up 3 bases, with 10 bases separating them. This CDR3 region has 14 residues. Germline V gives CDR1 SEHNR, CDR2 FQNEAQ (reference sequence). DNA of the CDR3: TGTGCCAGCAGCACTCATGGGGACACCGGGGAGCTGTTTTTT. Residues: CASSTHGDTGELFF.